This T cell receptor beta chain was recovered during a study of T-cell reconstitution after alpha-beta-depleted transplantation in children (dated by TCRdb to about 2016). Turning to the overall study: Using TCR repertoire profiling, the study quantitatively followed how T-cell immune reconstitution unfolded in children after TCRalphabeta/CD19-depleted allogeneic hematopoietic cell transplantation.

Interpreted using the paper, the treatment or condition label stands for: allogeneic hematopoietic cell transplantation with graft depleted of TCRalphabeta T cells and CD19 B cells. The children who served as transplant recipients had been given grafts of TCRalphabeta/CD19-depleted allogeneic hematopoietic cells. Of note for this clonotype: Its antigen has not been determined. No much larger clonotype is one base removed from it; base qualities were not supplied.

The library was produced with PCR. Instrument on record: Illumina HiSeq 2500. To normalize quantification of the TCRbeta repertoire, the TCR libraries were built with molecular barcoding that relied on unique molecular identifiers. TCRdb reanalyzed the raw reads on its own, using fastp at Q25 for trimming and MiXCR for clone calling, and kept in-frame beta chains. Every distinct CDR3 protein forms one entry, paired with its most common genes and DNA. The sample table shows 350,000 to 500,000 distinct CDR3 sequences, and 43% are seen once. Together, the top ten hold roughly a quarter of the sample. On the study overall, not on this receptor specifically: The frequencies of hyperexpanded clones fell over the following months, and after one year, T-cell counts and TCRbeta diversity were mostly attributed to newly produced T cells. In some patients, the high TCRbeta diversity seen at day 60 was put down to recipient T cells and intrathymic progenitors that had survived conditioning. The apparently early alphabetaT-cell count recovery about two months after transplant was reportedly dependent on only several hundred rapidly expanded clones derived from non-depleted graft cells.

The sequence was obtained from a girl aged 2 to 10 with aplastic anemia, due to receive a stem cell transplant. Sequences were derived from PBMCs, sampled before TCRalphabeta/CD19-depleted stem cell transplant.

The DNA sequence reads TGCAGTGCTGAACAGGGGGCCACCTACGAGCAGTACTTC. Translated, it gives CSAEQGATYEQYF. The chain is assembled from TRBV20-1 and TRBJ2-7, and TRBD1 aligns with 9 junction nucleotides. The CDR3 contains 13 residues, cysteine and phenylalanine counted. The CDR3 DNA has 39 bases and is translated from base 1. V is cut back by 5 bases and J by 2 bases, with 4 bases in the junction unmatched. The germline V gene (reference sequence) gives CDR1 as DFQATT and CDR2 as SNEGSKA.